The sequence of this T cell receptor (beta chain) was determined in a study of blood T cell repertoires in COVID-19. This clone was picked up a small number of times. Some clones are missing from TCRdb's copy, which holds only in-frame ones; the method was immunoSEQ multiplex PCR. The sample contains more than 150,000 clones, roughly 82% of which appear only once. This CDR3 contains 16 residues. Per germline, CDR1 SGHTA and CDR2 FQGNSA. The junction had 8 bases not matched to a gene; V was cut back by 1 base and J by 12 bases. V is TRBV7-2 and J is TRBJ1-6; 11 positions agree with TRBD1. Sequencing was carried out using peripheral blood. This receptor was identified in a woman under 40 with acute or convalescent COVID-19. CDR3 sequence (DNA): TGTGCCAGCAGCTTAGTTGGGACAGGGGGAATTGGACCCCTCCACTTT. It translates to CASSLVGTGGIGPLHF.